This entry is about one T cell receptor (beta chain). Germline lookup yields CDR1 LNHDA and CDR2 SQIVND (reference sequence). The CDR3 runs 12 residues. V shed 8 bases and J shed 6 bases, with 14 bases lying between them. This sample is part of a study of T cell changes during pregnancy in multiple sclerosis. The method was immunoSEQ multiplex PCR; TCRdb's version includes in-frame clones alone and lacks a portion of them. The data contain tens of thousands of clones, 80% to 90% of them singletons. This TCR derives from a female donor with multiple sclerosis, enrolled in a pregnancy study. This specimen was CD8+ T cells from peripheral blood mononuclear cells, taken in the first trimester of pregnancy. The V and J genes are TRBV19 and TRBJ2-7; TRBD2 is a possible D gene (6 bases). The CDR3: CASGMRRGEQYF. The CDR3 DNA reads as TGTGCCAGTGGGATGCGGAGGGGCGAGCAGTACTTC. The full variable domain, with the rest looked up from reference TRBV19 and TRBJ2-7, is DGGITQSPKYLFRKEGQNVTLSCEQNLNHDAMYWYRQDPGQGLRLIYYSQIVNDFQKGDIAEGYSVSREKKESFPLTVTSAQKNPTAFYLCASGMRRGEQYFGPGTRLTVT.